What follows are 7 T cell receptor beta chains derived from one specimen sequenced in a study of blood T cell repertoires in COVID-19. Sequenced by immunoSEQ multiplex PCR; TCRdb stores in-frame clones only, minus some. The sample carries roughly 70,000 clones, around 89% recorded once. The sequenced sample consisted of peripheral blood. The receptors derive from a woman older than 75 with active COVID-19.

The rearrangement uses TRBV28 and TRBJ1-5; D not resolved. The CDR3 runs to 13 residues. CDR1 and CDR2 (germline): MDHEN, SYDVKM. The germline V and J ends were trimmed by 8 bases and 4 bases, with 12 bases remaining between them. The CDR3 sequence is CASGRGENQPQHF. The CDR3 nucleotides are TGTGCCAGCGGTCGCGGGGAGAATCAGCCCCAGCATTTT.

The chain has TRBV25-1 and TRBJ1-1; D is unresolved. The CDR3 has 14 amino acids. Germline CDR1 is MGHDK and CDR2 is SYGVNS. V was clipped by 7 bases and J by 0 bases, with 12 bases between them. CDR3 sequence (DNA): TGTGCCAGCACTTACAGCGGATTGAACACTGAAGCTTTCTTT. This sequence encodes CASTYSGLNTEAFF.

The rearrangement uses TRBV6-1 and TRBJ2-5; 9 bases are shared with TRBD2. The CDR3 runs 16 residues. Germline assignment: CDR1 MNHNS and CDR2 SASEGT. The V segment lost 2 bases and the J segment 2 bases; nucleotides outside the gene matches: 6. As DNA, the CDR3 is TGTGCCAGCAGTGAATGGCTAGCGGGACGTCAAGAGACCCAGTACTTC. Protein: CASSEWLAGRQETQYF.

The genes are TRBV28 and TRBJ1-5; possibly TRBD1 for D (6 bases). V was trimmed by 4 bases and J by 0 bases, leaving 10 bases between them. This CDR3 contains 15 residues. The germline V gene encodes CDR1 MDHEN and CDR2 SYDVKM. The CDR3 DNA follows: TGTGCCAGCAGTTCGGACAGAAATAGCAATCAGCCCCAGCATTTT. This encodes CASSSDRNSNQPQHF.

This clone appeared once. V is TRBV11-2 and J is TRBJ2-7; 7 bases align to TRBD1. The CDR3 has 16 amino acids. Germline assignment: CDR1 SGHAT and CDR2 FQNNGV. V shed 0 bases, J shed 4 bases, and the junction held 9 bases outside the gene matches. CDR3 nucleotides: TGTGCCAGCAGCTTAGATCTTGGACAGGTTGGTTACGAGCAGTACTTC. This sequence encodes CASSLDLGQVGYEQYF. Filled out from reference TRBV11-2 and TRBJ2-7, the complete variable domain reads EAGVAQSPRYKIIEKRQSVAFWCNPISGHATLYWYQQILGQGPKLLIQFQNNGVVDDSQLPKDRFSAERLKGVDSTLKIQPAKLEDSAVYLCASSLDLGQVGYEQYFGPGTRLTVT.

The rearrangement links TRBV5-1 to TRBJ1-5; D ambiguous. Germline lookup yields CDR1 SGHRS and CDR2 YFSETQ. Trimming left V 0 bases short and J 5 bases short, with 9 bases between. CDR3 length: 14 residues. Written as DNA, the CDR3 is TGCGCCAGCAGCTTGGGCGGGGAGCATCAGCCCCAGCATTTT. Its protein product is CASSLGGEHQPQHF. The full variable domain, in which reference TRBV5-1 and TRBJ1-5 provide the parts outside the CDR3, is KAGVTQTPRYLIKTRGQQVTLSCSPISGHRSVSWYQQTPGQGLQFLFEYFSETQRNKGNFPGRFSGRQFSNSRSEMNVSTLELGDSALYLCASSLGGEHQPQHFGDGTRLSIL.

The chain carries TRBV7-2 and TRBJ2-2; D remains unclear. Germline CDR1 and CDR2: SGHTA and FQGNSA. This CDR3 has 16 residues. V lost 0 bases, J lost 0 bases, and 8 bases lay in between. CDR3 residues: CASSLASLANTGELFF. The CDR3, as DNA: TGTGCCAGCAGCTTAGCGTCCCTAGCGAACACCGGGGAGCTGTTTTTT.